Sequencing of this T cell receptor (beta chain) was carried out in a study of blood T cells in healthy people across ages. Approximately 9.7 milliliters was the volume of peripheral blood drawn from each donor. Findings and limits, study-wide: Aged donors had fewer naive CD4+ cells and lower diversity than long-lived donors.

For the second PCR, which ran for roughly 7 to 11 cycles, a sample-barcoded 5' primer and a J-beta primer mix were used. From each sample, at least 3 million paired-end reads containing CDR3 were obtained. TCRdb ran MiXCR on the 5' RACE reads and lists one entry per CDR3 protein. The data hold fewer than 2,000,000 distinct CDR3 sequences, with roughly a third observed a single time. The germline gives CDR1 SEHNR, CDR2 FQNEAQ (reference sequence). This CDR3 contains 15 residues. V was clipped by 5 bases and J by 8 bases; unmatched bases: 11. This clonotype has only a few counts. Its target is unknown. The sequenced material came from blood. The gene calls are TRBV7-9 and TRBJ2-1, with 8 bases aligning to TRBD2. This TCR was sampled from a woman aged 25 to 45 in good health. CDR3 nucleotide sequence: TGTGCCAGCAGCATAACTAGCGGCGTAGGGGATGAGCAGTTCTTC. Its protein product is CASSITSGVGDEQFF.